Below are 2 T cell receptor beta chains sequenced from a single sample in a study of vaccination effects on CD4 cells after COVID-19. Viral peptide pools were used in the ViraFEST assay to expand antigen-specific CD4+ T cells, and sequencing came afterward. It was after approximately 11 days of culture that CD4+ T cells were isolated. Vaccinated recipients, who were negative for nucleocapsid antibodies, had no history of SARS-CoV-2 infection. These receptors lack a known antigen. The repertoire was sequenced with immunoSEQ multiplex PCR; TCRdb's copy has only in-frame clones and lacks some. The sample consists of tens of thousands of clones, 60% to 75% of them appearing once. The sequencing used CD4+ T cells from PBMCs cultured with HCoV-NL63 spike peptides, collected before COVID-19 vaccination. These receptors all stem from a human donor who received a COVID-19 vaccine.

The rearrangement joins TRBV7-3 to TRBJ2-1, with 11 bases that match TRBD2. This CDR3 spans 16 amino acids. Germline values: CDR1 SGHTA, CDR2 FQGTGA. V lost 1 base and J lost 7; bases outside the gene matches: 6. CDR3 sequence: CASSLIAGGLGNEQFF. The CDR3 bases are TGTGCCAGCAGCTTAATAGCGGGGGGGCTGGGGAATGAGCAGTTCTTC.

This clone is a singleton in its sample. This chain uses TRBV4-3 with TRBJ1-2; D gene ambiguous. The CDR3 contains 15 residues. With 0 bases removed from V and 2 bases from J, the gap between germline ends came to 10 bases. Germline-derived CDR1 and CDR2 are LGHNA and YSLEER. The CDR3 region is CASSQDKDINYGYTF. In DNA, the CDR3 is TGCGCCAGCAGCCAAGACAAAGACATAAACTATGGCTACACCTTC.